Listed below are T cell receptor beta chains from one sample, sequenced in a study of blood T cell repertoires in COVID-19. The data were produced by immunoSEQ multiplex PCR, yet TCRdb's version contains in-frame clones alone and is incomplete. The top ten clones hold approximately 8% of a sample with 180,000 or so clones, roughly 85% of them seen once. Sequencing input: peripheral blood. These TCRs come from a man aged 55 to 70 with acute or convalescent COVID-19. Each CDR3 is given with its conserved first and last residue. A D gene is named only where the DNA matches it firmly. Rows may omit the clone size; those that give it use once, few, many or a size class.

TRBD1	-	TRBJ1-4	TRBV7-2	CASSPLGTGKEKLFF	TGTGCCAGCAGCCCCCTCGGGACAGGGAAAGAAAAACTGTTTTTT
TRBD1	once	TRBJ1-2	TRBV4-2	CASSQAGTGAAFGYTF	TGTGCCAGCAGCCAAGCGGGGACAGGGGCGGCTTTCGGCTACACCTTC
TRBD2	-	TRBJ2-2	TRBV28	CASSFSSGSPLNTGELFF	TGTGCCAGCAGTTTTAGTAGCGGGAGTCCCCTGAACACCGGGGAGCTGTTTTTT
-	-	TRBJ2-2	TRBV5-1	CASSLGGNTGELFF	TGCGCCAGCAGCTTGGGCGGGAACACCGGGGAGCTGTTTTTT
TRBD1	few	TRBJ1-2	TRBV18	CASSPPGQGASGYTF	TGTGCCAGCTCACCACCGGGACAGGGGGCGAGTGGCTACACCTTC
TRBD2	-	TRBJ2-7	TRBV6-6	CASSQKSMTSGRARPYEQYF	TGTGCCAGCAGCCAAAAAAGTATGACTAGCGGGAGGGCCAGGCCCTACGAGCAGTACTTC
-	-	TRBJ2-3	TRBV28	CASSDGQSDTQYF	TGTGCCAGCAGTGACGGACAGTCAGATACGCAGTATTTT
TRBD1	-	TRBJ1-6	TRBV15	CATSRLTGGYSPLHF	TGTGCCACCAGCAGGTTGACAGGGGGCTATTCACCCCTCCACTTT
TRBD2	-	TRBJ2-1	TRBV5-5	CASSQTSGTYNEQFF	TGTGCCAGCAGCCAAACTAGCGGGACCTACAATGAGCAGTTCTTC
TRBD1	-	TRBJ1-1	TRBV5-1	CASSSGTGSPLGAFF	TGCGCCAGCAGCTCAGGGACAGGGTCTCCCTTAGGAGCTTTCTTT
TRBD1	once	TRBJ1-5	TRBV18	CASSQTGSEQPQHF	TGTGCCAGCTCCCAGACAGGGTCGGAGCAGCCCCAGCATTTT
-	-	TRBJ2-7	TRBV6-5	CASNKDLLSYEQYF	TGTGCCAGCAACAAGGACTTACTGTCCTACGAGCAGTACTTC
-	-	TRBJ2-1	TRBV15	CATSSYRASYNEQFF	TGTGCCACCAGCAGCTACAGGGCCTCCTACAATGAGCAGTTCTTC
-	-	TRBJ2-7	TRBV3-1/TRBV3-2	CASSQAFAEQYF	TGTGCCAGCAGCCAGGCTTTTGCCGAGCAGTACTTC
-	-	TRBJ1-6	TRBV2	CASTESSYNSPLHF	TGTGCCAGCACGGAGAGCTCCTATAATTCACCCCTCCACTTT
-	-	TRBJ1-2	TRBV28	CASSTSPRHGYTF	TGTGCCAGCAGTACTTCCCCGCGGCATGGCTACACCTTC
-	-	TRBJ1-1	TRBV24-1	CATSDSRNTEAFF	TGTGCCACCAGTGACTCCAGGAACACTGAAGCTTTCTTT
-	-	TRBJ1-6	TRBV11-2	CASSLDSGNGSPLHF	TGTGCCAGCAGCTTAGATTCAGGGAACGGGTCACCCCTCCACTTT
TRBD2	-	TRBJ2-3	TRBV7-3	CASSRLAGGDTQYF	TGTGCCAGCAGCCGACTAGCGGGAGGGGATACGCAGTATTTT
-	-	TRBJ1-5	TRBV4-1	CASSQDGSDQPQHF	TGCGCCAGCAGCCAAGACGGGTCGGATCAGCCCCAGCATTTT
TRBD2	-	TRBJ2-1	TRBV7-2	CASSLKPLAGAYNEQFF	TGTGCCAGCAGCTTAAAGCCCCTCGCGGGAGCCTACAATGAGCAGTTCTTC
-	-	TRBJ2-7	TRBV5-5	CASILGSGEQYF	TGTGCCAGCATCCTCGGGTCCGGCGAGCAGTACTTC
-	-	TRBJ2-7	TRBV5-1	CASSPQGNEQYF	TGCGCCAGCAGCCCGCAGGGAAACGAGCAGTACTTC
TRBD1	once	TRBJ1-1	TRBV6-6	CASLLRTGWSTEAFF	TGTGCCAGCCTTCTTCGGACAGGGTGGAGCACTGAAGCTTTCTTT
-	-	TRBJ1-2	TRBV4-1	CASTRLPGTVYGYTF	TGCGCCAGCACTCGTCTCCCAGGAACAGTCTATGGCTACACCTTC
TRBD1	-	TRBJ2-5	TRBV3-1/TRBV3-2	CASLTWGQQQETQYF	TGTGCCAGTTTAACATGGGGACAGCAGCAAGAGACCCAGTACTTC
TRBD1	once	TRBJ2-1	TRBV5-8	CASSRGQGSYNEQFF	TGTGCCAGCAGCCGCGGACAGGGCTCCTACAATGAGCAGTTCTTC
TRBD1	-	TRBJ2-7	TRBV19	CASSIRQGAPYEQYF	TGTGCCAGTAGTATAAGACAGGGAGCCCCCTACGAGCAGTACTTC
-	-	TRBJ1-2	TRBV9	CASSVGQTGVYGYTF	TGTGCCAGCAGCGTAGGTCAGACGGGGGTATATGGCTACACCTTC
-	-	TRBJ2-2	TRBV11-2	CASSLDLGRGLDTGELFF	TGTGCCAGCAGCTTAGATCTCGGGAGAGGGTTGGACACCGGGGAGCTGTTTTTT
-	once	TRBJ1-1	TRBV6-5	CASSFAGLWNTEAFF	TGTGCCAGCAGTTTCGCAGGGTTATGGAACACTGAAGCTTTCTTT
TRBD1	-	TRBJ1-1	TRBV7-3	CASSREGGQGEAFF	TGTGCCAGCAGCCGCGAAGGGGGACAGGGTGAAGCTTTCTTT
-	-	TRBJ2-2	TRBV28	CASGPHPGELFF	TGTGCCAGCGGGCCCCACCCCGGGGAGCTGTTTTTT
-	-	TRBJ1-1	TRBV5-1	CASSLRSRDLNTEAFF	TGCGCCAGCAGCTTGAGGTCCCGGGACTTGAACACTGAAGCTTTCTTT
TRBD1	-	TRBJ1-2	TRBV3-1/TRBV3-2	CASSRTGGGSGYTF	TGTGCCAGCAGTCGGACAGGGGGCGGTTCCGGCTACACCTTC
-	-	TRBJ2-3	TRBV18	CASSPPKPDTQYF	TGTGCCAGCTCACCACCGAAGCCAGATACGCAGTATTTT
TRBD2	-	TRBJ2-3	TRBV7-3	CASSLIGGGLTTDTQYF	TGTGCCAGCAGCTTAATAGGCGGGGGGCTAACCACAGATACGCAGTATTTT
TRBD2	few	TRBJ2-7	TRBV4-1	CASSQGEIAGGGEQYF	TGCGCCAGCAGCCAAGGCGAAATAGCGGGAGGGGGCGAGCAGTACTTC
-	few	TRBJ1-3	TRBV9	CASSVGQQHRATIYF	TGTGCCAGCAGCGTAGGGCAGCAACACAGAGCCACCATATATTTT
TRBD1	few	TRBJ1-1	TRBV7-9	CASSYWTGSNPRAFF	TGTGCCAGCAGCTACTGGACAGGGAGTAACCCTAGGGCTTTCTTT
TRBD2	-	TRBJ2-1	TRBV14	CASSQDRRAGANEQFF	TGTGCCAGCAGCCAAGATAGAAGAGCGGGAGCCAATGAGCAGTTCTTC
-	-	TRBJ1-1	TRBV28	CASSFSGLWEAFF	TGTGCCAGCAGTTTTTCAGGGTTATGGGAAGCTTTCTTT
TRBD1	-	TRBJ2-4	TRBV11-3	CASSSRQGSKNIQYF	TGTGCCAGCAGCTCTCGACAGGGGTCCAAAAACATTCAGTACTTC
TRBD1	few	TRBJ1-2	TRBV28	CASSSAGGYGYTF	TGTGCCAGCAGCTCGGCAGGGGGCTATGGCTACACCTTC
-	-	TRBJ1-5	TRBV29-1	CSVGLSNQPQHF	TGCAGCGTTGGGCTCAGCAATCAGCCCCAGCATTTT
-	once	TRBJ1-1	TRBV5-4	CASSPISDTEAFF	TGTGCCAGCAGCCCGATTTCGGACACTGAAGCTTTCTTT
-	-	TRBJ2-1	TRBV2	CASSVTGKEFF	TGTGCCAGCAGTGTGACAGGCAAGGAGTTCTTC
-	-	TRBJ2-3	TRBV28	CASCEGVGTDTQYF	TGTGCCAGCTGCGAGGGAGTGGGAACAGATACGCAGTATTTT